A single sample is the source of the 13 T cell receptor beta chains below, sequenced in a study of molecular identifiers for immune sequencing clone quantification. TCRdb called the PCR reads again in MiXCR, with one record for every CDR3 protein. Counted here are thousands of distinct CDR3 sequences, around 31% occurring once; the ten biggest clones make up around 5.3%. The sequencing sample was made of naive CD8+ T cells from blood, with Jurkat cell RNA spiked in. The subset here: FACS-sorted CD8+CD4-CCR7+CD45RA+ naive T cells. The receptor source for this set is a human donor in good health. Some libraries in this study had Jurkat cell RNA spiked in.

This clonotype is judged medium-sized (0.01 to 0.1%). CDR3 sequence (DNA): TGTGCCAGCAGTGAAGCGGGACTAGCGGTCCTAGAGACCCAGTACTTC. This encodes CASSEAGLAVLETQYF. The V and J genes are TRBV6-1 and TRBJ2-5; 11 nucleotides line up with TRBD2. There are 16 residues in the CDR3. CDR1 and CDR2 (germline): MNHNS, SASEGT. V lost 0 bases and J lost 4; bases outside the gene matches: 4.

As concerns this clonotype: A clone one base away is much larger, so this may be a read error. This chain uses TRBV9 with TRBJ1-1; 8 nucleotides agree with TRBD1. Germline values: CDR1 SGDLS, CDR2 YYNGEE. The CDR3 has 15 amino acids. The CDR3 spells CASSAGGQATTEALF. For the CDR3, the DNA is TGTGCCAGCAGCGCAGGGGGCCAGGCAACTACTGAAGCTCTCTTT.

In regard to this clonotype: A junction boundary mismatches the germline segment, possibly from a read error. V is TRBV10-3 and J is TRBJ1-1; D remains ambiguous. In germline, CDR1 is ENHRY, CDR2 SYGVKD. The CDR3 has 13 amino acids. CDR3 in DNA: TGTGCCATCACAGGAGGGCCATCGACTGAAGCTGTCTTT. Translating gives CAITGGPSTEAVF.

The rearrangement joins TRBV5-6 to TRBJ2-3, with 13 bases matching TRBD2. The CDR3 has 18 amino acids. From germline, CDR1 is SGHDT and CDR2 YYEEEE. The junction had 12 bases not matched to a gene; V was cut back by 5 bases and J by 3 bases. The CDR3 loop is CASSDGLAGVIATDTQYF. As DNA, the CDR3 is TGTGCCAGCAGTGATGGACTAGCGGGAGTAATAGCGACAGATACGCAGTATTTT.

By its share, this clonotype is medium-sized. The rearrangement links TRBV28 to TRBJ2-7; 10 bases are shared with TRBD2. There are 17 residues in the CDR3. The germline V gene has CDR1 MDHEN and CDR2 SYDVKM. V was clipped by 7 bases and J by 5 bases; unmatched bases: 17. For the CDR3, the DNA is TGTGCCAGCATTCCGGTGGCTAGCGGGAGTGTGGTCGACGAGCAGTACTTC. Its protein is CASIPVASGSVVDEQYF.

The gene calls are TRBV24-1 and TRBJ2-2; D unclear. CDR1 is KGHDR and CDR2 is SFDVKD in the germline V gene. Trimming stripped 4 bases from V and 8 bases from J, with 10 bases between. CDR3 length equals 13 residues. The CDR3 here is CATSEGGEGELFF. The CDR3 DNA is TGTGCCACCAGTGAGGGTGGTGAGGGGGAGCTGTTTTTT.

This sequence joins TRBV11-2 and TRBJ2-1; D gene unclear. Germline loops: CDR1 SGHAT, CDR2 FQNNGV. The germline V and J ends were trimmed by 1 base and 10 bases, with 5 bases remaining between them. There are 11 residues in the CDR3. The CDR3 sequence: CASSLGKEQFF. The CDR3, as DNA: TGTGCCAGCAGCTTAGGGAAGGAGCAGTTCTTC.

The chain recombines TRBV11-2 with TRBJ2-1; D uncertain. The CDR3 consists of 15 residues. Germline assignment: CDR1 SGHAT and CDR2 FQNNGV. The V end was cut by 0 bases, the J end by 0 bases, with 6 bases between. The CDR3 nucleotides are TGTGCCAGCAGCTTAGAGGTGAGCTCCTACAATGAGCAGTTCTTC. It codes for CASSLEVSSYNEQFF. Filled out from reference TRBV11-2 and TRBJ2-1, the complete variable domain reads EAGVAQSPRYKIIEKRQSVAFWCNPISGHATLYWYQQILGQGPKLLIQFQNNGVVDDSQLPKDRFSAERLKGVDSTLKIQPAKLEDSAVYLCASSLEVSSYNEQFFGPGTRLTVL.

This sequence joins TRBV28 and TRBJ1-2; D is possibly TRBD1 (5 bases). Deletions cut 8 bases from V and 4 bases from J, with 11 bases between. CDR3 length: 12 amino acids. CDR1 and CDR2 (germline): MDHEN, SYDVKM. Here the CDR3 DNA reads TGTGCCAGCTCATCGGGGCTCTATGGCTACACCTTC. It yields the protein CASSSGLYGYTF.

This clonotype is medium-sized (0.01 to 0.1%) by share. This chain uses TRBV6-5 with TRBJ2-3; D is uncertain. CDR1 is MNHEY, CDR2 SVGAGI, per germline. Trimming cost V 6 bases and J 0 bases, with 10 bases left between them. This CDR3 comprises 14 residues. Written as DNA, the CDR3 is TGTGCCAGCAGCGGATATTCTAGCACAGATACGCAGTATTTT. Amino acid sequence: CASSGYSSTDTQYF.

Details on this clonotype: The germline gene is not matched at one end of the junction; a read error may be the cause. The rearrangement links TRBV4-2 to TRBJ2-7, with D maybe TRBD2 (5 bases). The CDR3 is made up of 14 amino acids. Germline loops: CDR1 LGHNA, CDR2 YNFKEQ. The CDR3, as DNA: TGTGCCAGCAGCCCAGCCGGGGTCACCTTCGGGCAGGACTTC. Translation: CASSPAGVTFGQDF.

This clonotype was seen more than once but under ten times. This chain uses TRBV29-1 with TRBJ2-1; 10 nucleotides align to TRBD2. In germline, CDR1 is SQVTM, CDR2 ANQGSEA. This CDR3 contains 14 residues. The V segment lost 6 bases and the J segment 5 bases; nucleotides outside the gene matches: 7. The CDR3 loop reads CSVYGLADNNEQFF. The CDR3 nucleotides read TGCAGCGTCTACGGACTAGCGGATAACAATGAGCAGTTCTTC.

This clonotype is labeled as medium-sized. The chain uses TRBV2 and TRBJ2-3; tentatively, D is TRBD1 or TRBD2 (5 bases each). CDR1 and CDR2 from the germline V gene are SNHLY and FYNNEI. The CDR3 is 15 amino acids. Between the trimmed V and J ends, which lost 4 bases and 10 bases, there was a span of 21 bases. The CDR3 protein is CASSGGSGGPEAQYF. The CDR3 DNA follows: TGTGCCAGCAGTGGGGGCAGCGGAGGCCCCGAGGCGCAGTATTTT.